This section outlines one T cell receptor (beta chain) sequence together with its context. Its antigen is unidentified. The sort gate was single viable CD3+CD4+CD8-CD45RO+ cells for memory CD4+ T cells. The entry originates in a study of memory CD4+ T cells and cytomegalovirus serostatus. Overall study results and limits: Suggested: most of the CMV-linked TCR signature lies in CD4+ memory cells.

Sequencing was performed with immunoSEQ multiplex PCR; in TCRdb, only in-frame clones are kept and a portion is missing. The data hold 56,000 or so clones, with roughly 80% observed a single time. The V end lost 4 bases, the J end lost 3 bases, and 9 bases lay between the germline ends. The CDR3 runs 13 residues. In germline, CDR1 is SGHNT, CDR2 YENEEA. The chain links TRBV11-3 to TRBJ1-1; no reliable D call. Sequenced sample: memory CD4+ T cells from blood. The TCR sequence derives from an adult in good health and CMV-seronegative. The chain's CDR3 is CASSSHGDTEAFF. In nucleotides, the CDR3 is TGTGCCAGCAGCTCTCATGGTGACACTGAAGCTTTCTTT.